The rows below give T cell receptor beta chains drawn from one sample of a study of T cells in Graves' hyperthyroidism and ophthalmopathy. TCRdb fed the multiplex PCR reads into MiXCR, producing one record per CDR3 protein. This repertoire shows 300,000 to 400,000 distinct CDR3 sequences, about 14% found once; its top ten account for approximately 25%. The specimen sequenced was blood. Receptor source: a woman in her thirties with Graves' hyperthyroidism. Both conserved end residues are part of each CDR3. Each record gives: J gene, V gene, clone size, D gene, CDR3 DNA, CDR3 protein. The D gene is left open where the match is weak. The size of a clone is reported for some rows only, either as once, few or many, or as a class for expanded clones.

TRBJ2-1 TRBV28 few TRBD2 TGTGCCAGCCCTCCAGCGGGAAGCCTATCCTACAATGAGCAGTTCTTC CASPPAGSLSYNEQFF
TRBJ2-1 TRBV11-3 - - TGTGCCAGCAGCGCAGGGACAACCGAAAGGGATGAGCAGTTCTTC CASSAGTTERDEQFF
TRBJ2-5 TRBV20-1 many TRBD2 TGCAGTGGACTCCGGACTAGCGGGCTCCAAGAGACCCAGTACTTC CSGLRTSGLQETQYF
TRBJ2-7 TRBV14 few - TGTGCCAGCAGCCGGGGACACCGCTACGAGCAGTACTTC CASSRGHRYEQYF
TRBJ2-1 TRBV6-2/TRBV6-3 many TRBD1 TGTGCCAGCAGAACCGACAGGGGGAGGGATAGCACCTACAATGAGCAGTTCTTC CASRTDRGRDSTYNEQFF
TRBJ2-3 TRBV9 - - TGTGCCAGCAGCGTTTCAGTGGAGAGCACAGATACGCAGTATTTT CASSVSVESTDTQYF
TRBJ2-1 TRBV20-1 many - TGCAGTGCTAGAGGAGAGGGTGTCTTCAATGAGCAGTTCTTC CSARGEGVFNEQFF
TRBJ2-5 TRBV12-3/TRBV12-4 - TRBD1 TGTGCCAGCAGTCCAACCCGCGGGACAGGGTATTTCCAAGAGACCCAGTACTTC CASSPTRGTGYFQETQYF
TRBJ1-1 TRBV10-3 - - TGTGCCATCAGTGGGACCCTCCAGAACACTGAAGCTTTCTTT CAISGTLQNTEAFF
TRBJ2-2 TRBV7-9 - - TGTGCCAGCAGGCAATCTGTGGGGGTAGTGAACACCGGGGAGCTGTTTTTT CASRQSVGVVNTGELFF
TRBJ1-2 TRBV6-1 many TRBD1 TGTGCCAGCAGTCCTGGGAGGGGGCTAGGCTATGGCTACACCTTC CASSPGRGLGYGYTF
TRBJ1-5 TRBV28 - - TGTGCCAGCATTGAGGGGACACTGGATAGCAATCAGCCCCAGCATTTT CASIEGTLDSNQPQHF
TRBJ2-7 TRBV4-1 - - TGCGCCAGCAGCCAAGAAGCGACAGGCCCCTACGAGCAGTACTTC CASSQEATGPYEQYF
TRBJ2-5 TRBV12-3/TRBV12-4 few TRBD2 TGTGCCAGCAGACTAGCGGGAGCGGTGGAGACCCAGTACTTC CASRLAGAVETQYF
TRBJ2-1 TRBV19 - - TGTGCCAGTAGTATCTCGGACAGCACCTACAATGAGCAGTTCTTC CASSISDSTYNEQFF
TRBJ2-7 TRBV27 few TRBD1 TGTGCCAGCAGTCCAACCGGGACAGGGGGCGCCGAGCAGTACTTC CASSPTGTGGAEQYF
TRBJ2-3 TRBV2 many - TGTGCCAGCATGGGCGGAGATACGCAGTATTTT CASMGGDTQYF
TRBJ1-2 TRBV28 many - TGTGCCAGCAGTTTCCGGCTAAACTATGGCTACACCTTC CASSFRLNYGYTF
TRBJ2-5 TRBV7-9 many - TGTGCCAGCAGCTTAGGTGTCTCGACACAGATTCAAGAGACCCAGTACTTC CASSLGVSTQIQETQYF
TRBJ2-7 TRBV20-1 many - TGCAGTGCCGAGTCGGGGGGCGAGGCCCACGAGCAGTACTTC CSAESGGEAHEQYF
TRBJ1-5 TRBV29-1 many TRBD1 TGCAGCGTTGCACAACAGGGGCAGCCCCAGCATTTT CSVAQQGQPQHF
TRBJ2-7 TRBV13 - - TGTGCCAGCAGCCTATGGGGGGCCTTGAACTACGAGCAGTACTTC CASSLWGALNYEQYF
TRBJ1-6 TRBV6-1 many TRBD1 TGTGCCAGTGCCGGGACAGGGGGCGTAGGCAATAATTCACCCCTCCACTTT CASAGTGGVGNNSPLHF
TRBJ2-1 TRBV10-3 few TRBD1 TGTGCCACCCCCCCCTACAGGGGGCCAATAACTGAGCAGTTCTTC CATPPYRGPITEQFF